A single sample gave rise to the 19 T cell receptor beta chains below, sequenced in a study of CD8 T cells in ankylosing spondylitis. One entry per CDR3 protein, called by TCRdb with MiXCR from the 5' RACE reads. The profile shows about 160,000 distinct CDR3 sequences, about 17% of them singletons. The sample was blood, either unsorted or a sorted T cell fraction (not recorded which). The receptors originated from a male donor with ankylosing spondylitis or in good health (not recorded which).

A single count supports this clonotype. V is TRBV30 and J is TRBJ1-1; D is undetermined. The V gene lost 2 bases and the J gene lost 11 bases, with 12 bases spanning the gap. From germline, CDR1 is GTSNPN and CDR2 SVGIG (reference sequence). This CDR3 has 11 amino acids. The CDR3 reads CAWSIRQRAFF. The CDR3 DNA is TGTGCCTGGAGTATCAGACAACGTGCTTTCTTT. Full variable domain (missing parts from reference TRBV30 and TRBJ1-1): SQTIHQWPATLVQPVGSPLSLECTVEGTSNPNLYWYRQAAGRGLQLLFYSVGIGQISSEVPQNLSASRPQDRQFILSSKKLLLSDSGFYLCAWSIRQRAFFGQGTRLTVV.

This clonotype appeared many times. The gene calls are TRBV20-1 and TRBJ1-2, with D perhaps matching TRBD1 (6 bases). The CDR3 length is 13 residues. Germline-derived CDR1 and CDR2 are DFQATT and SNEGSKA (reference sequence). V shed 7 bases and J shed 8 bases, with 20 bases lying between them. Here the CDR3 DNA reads TGCAGTGGGCATGACTCGACAGGAGGCGGCTACACCTTC. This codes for CSGHDSTGGGYTF.

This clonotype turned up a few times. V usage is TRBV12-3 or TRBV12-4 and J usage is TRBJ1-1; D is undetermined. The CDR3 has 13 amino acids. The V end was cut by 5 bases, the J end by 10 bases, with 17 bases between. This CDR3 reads CASSADGNKGAFF. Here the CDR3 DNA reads TGTGCCAGCAGTGCGGACGGCAATAAGGGAGCTTTCTTT.

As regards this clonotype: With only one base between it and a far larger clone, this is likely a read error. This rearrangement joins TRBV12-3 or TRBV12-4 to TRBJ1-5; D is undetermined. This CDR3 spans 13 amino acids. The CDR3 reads CASSLGSNLPQHF. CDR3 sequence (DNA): TGTGCCAGCAGTTTGGGTAGCAATCTGCCCCAGCATTTT.

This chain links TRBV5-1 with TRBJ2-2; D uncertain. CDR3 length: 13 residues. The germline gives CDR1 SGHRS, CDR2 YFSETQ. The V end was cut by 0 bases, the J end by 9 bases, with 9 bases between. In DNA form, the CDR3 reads TGCGCCAGCAGCTTGGAACGGGCCTGGGAGCTGTTTTTT. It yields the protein CASSLERAWELFF.

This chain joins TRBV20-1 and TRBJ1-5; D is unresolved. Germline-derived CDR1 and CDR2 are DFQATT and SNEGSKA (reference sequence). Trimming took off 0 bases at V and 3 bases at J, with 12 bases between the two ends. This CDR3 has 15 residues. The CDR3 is CSARDLWAANQPQHF. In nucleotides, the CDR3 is TGCAGTGCTAGAGATCTTTGGGCAGCCAATCAGCCCCAGCATTTT.

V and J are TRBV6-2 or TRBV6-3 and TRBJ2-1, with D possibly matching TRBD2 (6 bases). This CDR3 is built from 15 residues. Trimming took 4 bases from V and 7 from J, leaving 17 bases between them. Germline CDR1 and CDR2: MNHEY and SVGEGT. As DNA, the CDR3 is TGTGCCAGCAGTTCCGGACTAATAGACGTAAATGAGCAGTTCTTC. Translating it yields CASSSGLIDVNEQFF.

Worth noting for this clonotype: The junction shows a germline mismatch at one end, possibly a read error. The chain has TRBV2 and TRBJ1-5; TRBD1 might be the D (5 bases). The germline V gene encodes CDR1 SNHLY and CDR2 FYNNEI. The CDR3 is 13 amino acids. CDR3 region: CTSSEGRDQPQHF. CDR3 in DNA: TGTACCAGCAGTGAGGGCAGGGATCAGCCCCAGCATTTT.

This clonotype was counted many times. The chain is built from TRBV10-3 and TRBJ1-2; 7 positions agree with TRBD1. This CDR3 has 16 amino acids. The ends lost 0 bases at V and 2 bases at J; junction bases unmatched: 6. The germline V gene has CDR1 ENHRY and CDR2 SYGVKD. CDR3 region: CAISESGQEKNYGYTF. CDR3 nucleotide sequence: TGTGCCATCAGTGAGTCAGGACAGGAGAAGAACTATGGCTACACCTTC.

The DNA for the CDR3 is TGCAGTGCCAGCCGGCGGTTCTCTGGGGCCAACGTCCTGACTTTC. It codes for CSASRRFSGANVLTF. The chain recombines TRBV20-1 with TRBJ2-6, with no clear D. Trimming took 6 bases from V and 0 from J, leaving 12 bases between them. CDR1 DFQATT and CDR2 SNEGSKA come from the germline V gene (reference sequence). CDR3 size: 15 residues.

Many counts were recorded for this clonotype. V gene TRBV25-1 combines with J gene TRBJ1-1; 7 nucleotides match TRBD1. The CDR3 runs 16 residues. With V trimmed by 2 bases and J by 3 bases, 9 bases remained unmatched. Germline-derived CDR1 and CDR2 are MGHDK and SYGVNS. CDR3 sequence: CASSEGHRGPYTEAFF. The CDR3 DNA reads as TGTGCCAGCAGTGAAGGGCACAGGGGACCCTACACTGAAGCTTTCTTT.

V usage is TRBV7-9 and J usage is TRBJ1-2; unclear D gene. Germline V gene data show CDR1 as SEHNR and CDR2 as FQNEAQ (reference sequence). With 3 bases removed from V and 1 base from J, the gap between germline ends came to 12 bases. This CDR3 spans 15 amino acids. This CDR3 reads CASSLPEYSNYGYTF. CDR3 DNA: TGTGCCAGCAGCTTGCCCGAATATAGTAACTATGGCTACACCTTC.

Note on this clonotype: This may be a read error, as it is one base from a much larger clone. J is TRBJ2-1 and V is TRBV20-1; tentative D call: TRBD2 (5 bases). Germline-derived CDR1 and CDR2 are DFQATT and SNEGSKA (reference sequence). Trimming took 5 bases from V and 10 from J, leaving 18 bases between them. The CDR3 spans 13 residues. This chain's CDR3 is CSASPAVGHEQFF. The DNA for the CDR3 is TGCAGTGCTTCTCCAGCGGTAGGCCACGAGCAGTTCTTC.

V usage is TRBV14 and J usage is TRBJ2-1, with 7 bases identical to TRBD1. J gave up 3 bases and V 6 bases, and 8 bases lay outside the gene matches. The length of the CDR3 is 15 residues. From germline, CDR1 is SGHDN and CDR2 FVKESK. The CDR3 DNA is TGTGCCAGCAGTCATGACAGGGCAGTCTACAATGAGCAGTTCTTC. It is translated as CASSHDRAVYNEQFF. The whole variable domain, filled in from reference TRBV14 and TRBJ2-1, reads EAGVTQFPSHSVIEKGQTVTLRCDPISGHDNLYWYRRVMGKEIKFLLHFVKESKQDESGMPNNRFLAERTGGTYSTLKVQPAELEDSGVYFCASSHDRAVYNEQFFGPGTRLTVL.

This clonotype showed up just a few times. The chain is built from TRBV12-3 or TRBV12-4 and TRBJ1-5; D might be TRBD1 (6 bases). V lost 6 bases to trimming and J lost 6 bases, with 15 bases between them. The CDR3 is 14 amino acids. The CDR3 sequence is CASRTTGIGQPQHF. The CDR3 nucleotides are TGTGCCAGCAGGACTACAGGGATCGGTCAGCCCCAGCATTTT.

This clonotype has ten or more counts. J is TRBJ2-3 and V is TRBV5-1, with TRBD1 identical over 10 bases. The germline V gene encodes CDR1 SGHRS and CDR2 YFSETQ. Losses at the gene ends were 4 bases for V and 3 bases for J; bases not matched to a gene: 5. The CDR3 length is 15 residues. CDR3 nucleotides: TGCGCCAGCAGCAGCGGGACAGGGGTAACAGATACGCAGTATTTT. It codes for CASSSGTGVTDTQYF. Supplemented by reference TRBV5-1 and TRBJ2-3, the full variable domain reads KAGVTQTPRYLIKTRGQQVTLSCSPISGHRSVSWYQQTPGQGLQFLFEYFSETQRNKGNFPGRFSGRQFSNSRSEMNVSTLELGDSALYLCASSSGTGVTDTQYFGPGTRLTVL.

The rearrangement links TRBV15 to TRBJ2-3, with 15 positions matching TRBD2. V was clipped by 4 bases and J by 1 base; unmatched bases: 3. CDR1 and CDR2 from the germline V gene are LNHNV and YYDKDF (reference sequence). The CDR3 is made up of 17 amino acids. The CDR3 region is CATSTWTSGRGTDTQYF. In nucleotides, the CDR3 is TGTGCCACCAGCACTTGGACTAGCGGGAGGGGCACAGATACGCAGTATTTT.

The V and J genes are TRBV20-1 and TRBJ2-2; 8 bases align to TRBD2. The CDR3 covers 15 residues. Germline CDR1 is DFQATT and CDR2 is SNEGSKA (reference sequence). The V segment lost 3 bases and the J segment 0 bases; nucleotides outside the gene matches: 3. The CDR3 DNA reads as TGCAGTGCTAGTGGCGGGGGGACGAACACCGGGGAGCTGTTTTTT. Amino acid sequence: CSASGGGTNTGELFF.

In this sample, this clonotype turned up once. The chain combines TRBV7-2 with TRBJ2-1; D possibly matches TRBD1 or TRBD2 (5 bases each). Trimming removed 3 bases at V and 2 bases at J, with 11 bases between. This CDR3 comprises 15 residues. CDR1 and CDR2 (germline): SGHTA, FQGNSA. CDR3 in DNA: TGTGCCAGCAGCTTTGGGGACCCAGCCTACAATGAGCAGTTCTTC. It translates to CASSFGDPAYNEQFF.